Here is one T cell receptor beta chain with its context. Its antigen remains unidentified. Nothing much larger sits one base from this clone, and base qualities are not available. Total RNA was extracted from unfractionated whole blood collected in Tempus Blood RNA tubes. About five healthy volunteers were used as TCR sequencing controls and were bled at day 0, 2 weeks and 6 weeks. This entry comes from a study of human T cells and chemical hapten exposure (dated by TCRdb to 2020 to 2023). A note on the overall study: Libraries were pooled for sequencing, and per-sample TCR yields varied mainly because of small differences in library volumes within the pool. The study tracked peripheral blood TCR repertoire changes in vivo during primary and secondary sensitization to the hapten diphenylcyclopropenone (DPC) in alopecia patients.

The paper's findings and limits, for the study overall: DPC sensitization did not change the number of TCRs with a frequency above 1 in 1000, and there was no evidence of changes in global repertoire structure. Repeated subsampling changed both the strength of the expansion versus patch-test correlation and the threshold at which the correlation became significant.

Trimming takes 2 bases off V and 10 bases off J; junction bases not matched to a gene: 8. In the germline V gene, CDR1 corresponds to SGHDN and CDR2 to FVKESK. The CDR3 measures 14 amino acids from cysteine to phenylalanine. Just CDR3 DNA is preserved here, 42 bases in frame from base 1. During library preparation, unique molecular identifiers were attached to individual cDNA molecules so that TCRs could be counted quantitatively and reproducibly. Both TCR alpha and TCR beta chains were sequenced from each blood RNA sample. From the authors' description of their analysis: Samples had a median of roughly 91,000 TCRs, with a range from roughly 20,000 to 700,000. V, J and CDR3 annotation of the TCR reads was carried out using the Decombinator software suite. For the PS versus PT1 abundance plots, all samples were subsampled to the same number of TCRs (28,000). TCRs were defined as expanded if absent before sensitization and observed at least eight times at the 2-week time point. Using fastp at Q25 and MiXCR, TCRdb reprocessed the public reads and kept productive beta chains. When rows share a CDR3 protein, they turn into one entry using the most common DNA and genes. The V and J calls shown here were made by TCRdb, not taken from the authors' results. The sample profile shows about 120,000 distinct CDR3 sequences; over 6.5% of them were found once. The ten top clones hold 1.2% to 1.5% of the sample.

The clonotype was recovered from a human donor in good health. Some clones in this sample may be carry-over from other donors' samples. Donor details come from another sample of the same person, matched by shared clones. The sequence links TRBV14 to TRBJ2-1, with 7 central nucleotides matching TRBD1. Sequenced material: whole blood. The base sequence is TGTGCCAGCAGCCAAAACAATTACAGGGGCGAGCAGTTCTTC. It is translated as CASSQNNYRGEQFF.